This T cell receptor (beta chain) is drawn from a study of blood T cell repertoires in COVID-19. The overall study: The United States, Italy and Spain were the sources of the acute and convalescent COVID-19 samples. Sample material is recorded as cDNA or gDNA derived from T cells, B-cell-depleted T cells, or PBMCs.

Produced via immunoSEQ multiplex PCR; TCRdb's table is partial and in-frame only. The sample includes 250,000 to 300,000 clones, 75% to 90% seen only once; the top ten take 4.6%. Looked up from germline, CDR1 is KGHSH and CDR2 is LQKENI. V lost 0 bases to trimming and J lost 4 bases, with 16 bases between them. The CDR3 runs to 17 residues. This clone occurred a few times. The chain links TRBV18 to TRBJ1-3; possible D gene TRBD1, 5 bases. The source material was peripheral blood. This TCR came from a man aged 55 to 70 who had recovered from COVID-19. CDR3 nucleotides: TGTGCCAGCTCACCACCGGAAGGGGTCTCGTGGGGAAACACCATATATTTT. It codes for CASSPPEGVSWGNTIYF.